The clone carrying this TCR beta chain was recorded at least ten times. Its antigen remains unknown. Between the trimmed V and J ends, which lost 6 bases and 2 bases, there was a span of 8 bases. The germline gives CDR1 MDHEN, CDR2 SYDVKM. The CDR3 spans 12 residues. This specimen comes from a study of T-cell reconstitution after alpha-beta-depleted transplantation in children. Whole-study results and caveats: Expanded graft clones numbering several hundred reportedly gave rise to alpha-beta T cells about two months after transplant. T-cell counts and diversity at one year following transplant were attributed mainly to newly produced T cells.

The TCRbeta library incorporated unique molecular identifiers. Each CDR3 protein gets one entry after TCRdb re-called the PCR reads with MiXCR. Seen here are a few hundred thousand distinct CDR3 sequences, about 6.6% observed once, and the top ten hold 5% to 6.5%. The TCR comes from a boy aged 2-15 years with acute lymphoblastic leukemia, due to receive a stem cell transplant. Specimen: PBMCs, collected before TCRalphabeta/CD19-depleted stem cell transplant. The rearrangement uses TRBV28 and TRBJ2-7; D remains ambiguous. CDR3 sequence reads: CASSLDAYEQYF. The CDR3, as DNA: TGTGCCAGCAGCCTTGATGCCTACGAGCAGTACTTC.